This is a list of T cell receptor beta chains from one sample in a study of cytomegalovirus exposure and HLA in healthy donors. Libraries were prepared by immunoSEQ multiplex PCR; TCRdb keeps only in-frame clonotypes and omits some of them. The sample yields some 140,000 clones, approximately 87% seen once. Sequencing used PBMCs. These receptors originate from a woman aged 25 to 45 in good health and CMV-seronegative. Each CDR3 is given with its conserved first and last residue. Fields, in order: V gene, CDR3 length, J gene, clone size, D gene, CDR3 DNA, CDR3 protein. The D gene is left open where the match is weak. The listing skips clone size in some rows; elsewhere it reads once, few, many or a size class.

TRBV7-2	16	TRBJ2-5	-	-	TGTGCCAGCAGCTTAGTTCAGGGGACGTACCAAGAGACCCAGTACTTC	CASSLVQGTYQETQYF
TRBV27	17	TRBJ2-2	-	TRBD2	TGTGCCAGCAGTTTAACTAGCGGGGCGTCGAACACCGGGGAGCTGTTTTTT	CASSLTSGASNTGELFF
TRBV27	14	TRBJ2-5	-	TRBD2	TGTGCCAGCAGACCGACTAGCCCCAAAGAGACCCAGTACTTC	CASRPTSPKETQYF
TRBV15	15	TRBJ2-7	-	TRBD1	TGTGCCACCAGCATAACCGGGACAGGGAACTACGAGCAGTACTTC	CATSITGTGNYEQYF
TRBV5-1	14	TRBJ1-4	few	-	TGCGCCAGCAGCTTGGAACAGTCTAATGAAAAACTGTTTTTT	CASSLEQSNEKLFF
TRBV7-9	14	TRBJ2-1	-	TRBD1	TGTGCCAGCAGCACCGGGACAGATTACAATGAGCAGTTCTTC	CASSTGTDYNEQFF
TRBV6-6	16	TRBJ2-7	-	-	TGTGCCAGCAGTTCCGTAGGGACAACACGCACCTACGAGCAGTACTTC	CASSSVGTTRTYEQYF
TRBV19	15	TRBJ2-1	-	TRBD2	TGTGCCAGTAGTTTAAGCGGGAGTCCATACAATGAGCAGTTCTTC	CASSLSGSPYNEQFF
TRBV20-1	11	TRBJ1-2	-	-	TGCAGTGTAAGAGTTGACTATGGCTACACCTTC	CSVRVDYGYTF
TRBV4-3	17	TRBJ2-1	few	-	TGCGCCAGCAGCCAAGATCGAATGCTAGGCCGATACAATGAGCAGTTCTTC	CASSQDRMLGRYNEQFF
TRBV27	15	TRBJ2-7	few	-	TGTGCCAGCAGTTTATCTCAGGGGACCCCCTACGAGCAGTACTTC	CASSLSQGTPYEQYF